These 10 T cell receptor beta chains originate from one sample sequenced in a study of CD8 T cells in Susac syndrome. RNA totalling roughly 0.45 to 1 ug underwent reverse transcription with random hexamers. One entry per CDR3 protein, called by TCRdb with MiXCR from the immunoSEQ multiplex PCR reads. This sample carries about 130,000 distinct CDR3 sequences, approximately 95% of them seen once, and the ten largest clones take about 0.18%. Sequenced sample: CD8+ T cells from PBMCs. These TCRs come from a human donor with Susac syndrome.

The chain uses TRBV19 and TRBJ1-5; D gene uncertain. Trimming pared 3 bases from V and 6 bases from J, leaving 9 bases between. This CDR3 has 13 residues. CDR1 is LNHDA, CDR2 SQIVND, per germline (reference sequence). The CDR3 here is CASSMLTAQPQHF. CDR3 nucleotide sequence: TGTGCCAGTAGTATGTTGACGGCTCAGCCCCAGCATTTT.

V gene TRBV4-1 combines with J gene TRBJ2-7; 10 nucleotides align to TRBD1. Unmatched junction bases numbered 6, after V lost 3 bases and J lost 4 bases. Germline CDR1 MGHRA, CDR2 YSYEKL. The CDR3 is made up of 15 amino acids. As DNA, the CDR3 is TGCGCCAGCAGCCACAGGACAGGGGGGTTTTACGAGCAGTACTTC. It codes for CASSHRTGGFYEQYF.

The chain couples TRBV29-1 to TRBJ2-7; D is unclear. In germline, CDR1 is SQVTM, CDR2 ANQGSEA. This CDR3 contains 12 residues. Between the trimmed V and J ends, which lost 4 bases and 2 bases, there was a span of 9 bases. CDR3 in amino acids: CSVVGQAYEQYF. Here the CDR3 DNA reads TGCAGCGTTGTAGGGCAGGCCTACGAGCAGTACTTC.

The V gene is TRBV5-5, the J gene TRBJ1-5; D perhaps matches TRBD1 (6 bases). The germline V gene encodes CDR1 SGHKS and CDR2 YYEKEE (reference sequence). V was trimmed by 4 bases and J by 3 bases, leaving 14 bases between them. This CDR3 has 15 residues. DNA of the CDR3: TGTGCCAGCAGCGCCGCGGGGGACATCAATCAGCCCCAGCATTTT. It translates to CASSAAGDINQPQHF.

The chain carries TRBV9 and TRBJ2-6; unclear D gene. The CDR3 sequence is 16 residues long. Germline-derived CDR1 and CDR2 are SGDLS and YYNGEE. V was clipped by 0 bases and J by 4 bases, with 11 bases between them. CDR3: CASSVGALSGANVLTF. In DNA, the CDR3 is TGTGCCAGCAGCGTAGGTGCACTCTCAGGGGCCAACGTCCTGACTTTC.

V gene TRBV10-3 combines with J gene TRBJ2-1, with 10 bases that match TRBD2. Unmatched junction bases numbered 9, after V lost 2 bases and J lost 5 bases. CDR1 ENHRY and CDR2 SYGVKD come from the germline V gene. The CDR3 totals 17 residues. The CDR3 DNA sequence: TGTGCCATCAGTGAGGACGGCAGCGGGAGGGCCGACAATGAGCAGTTCTTC. Its protein product is CAISEDGSGRADNEQFF.

This sequence joins TRBV25-1 and TRBJ2-7; TRBD2 matches at 7 bases. V was pared by 1 base and J by 0 bases, with 6 bases of the junction left unmatched. Per germline, CDR1 MGHDK and CDR2 SYGVNS. The CDR3 runs to 16 residues. As DNA, the CDR3 is TGTGCCAGCAGTGAATTCGGTAGCGGGCGCTCCTACGAGCAGTACTTC. Amino acid sequence: CASSEFGSGRSYEQYF.

This sequence joins TRBV19 and TRBJ2-1, with D perhaps matching TRBD2 (5 bases). Germline V gene data show CDR1 as LNHDA and CDR2 as SQIVND (reference sequence). The CDR3 contains 17 residues. With 4 bases removed from V and 5 bases from J, the gap between germline ends came to 21 bases. The DNA of the CDR3 is TGTGCCAGTAGTAATAGCGACCGATACTCTTACAACAATGAGCAGTTCTTC. It encodes CASSNSDRYSYNNEQFF.

The chain carries TRBV13 and TRBJ2-7; TRBD1 matches 9 bases. From germline, CDR1 is PRHDT and CDR2 FYEKMQ (reference sequence). V shed 4 bases and J 6 bases; nucleotides not matched to a gene: 13. This CDR3 has 16 residues. CDR3 sequence (DNA): TGTGCCAGCAGCTCCACCGGGACAGGGACGTTTGGCGAGCAGTACTTC. Protein sequence: CASSSTGTGTFGEQYF.

This clonotype has just a few counts. The V gene is TRBV14, the J gene TRBJ1-1; TRBD1 matches 9 bases. Germline CDR1 SGHDN, CDR2 FVKESK. With V trimmed by 1 base and J by 2 bases, 2 bases remained unmatched. This CDR3 region has 15 residues. CDR3 DNA: TGTGCCAGCAGCCAAGCGACAGGGGGTAACACTGAAGCTTTCTTT. Translating it yields CASSQATGGNTEAFF.